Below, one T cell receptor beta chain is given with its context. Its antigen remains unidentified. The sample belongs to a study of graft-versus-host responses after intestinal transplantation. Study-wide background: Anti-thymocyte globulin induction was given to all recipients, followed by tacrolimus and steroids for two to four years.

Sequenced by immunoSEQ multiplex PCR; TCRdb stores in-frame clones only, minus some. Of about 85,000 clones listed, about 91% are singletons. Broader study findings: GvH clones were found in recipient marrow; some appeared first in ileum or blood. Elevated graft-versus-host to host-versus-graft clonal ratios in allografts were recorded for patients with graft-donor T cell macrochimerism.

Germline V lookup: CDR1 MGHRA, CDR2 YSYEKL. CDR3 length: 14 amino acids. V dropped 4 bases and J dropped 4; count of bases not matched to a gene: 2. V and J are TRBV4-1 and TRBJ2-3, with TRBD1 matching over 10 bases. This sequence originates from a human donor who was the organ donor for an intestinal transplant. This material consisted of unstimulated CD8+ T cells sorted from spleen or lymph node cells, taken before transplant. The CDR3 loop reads CASSPGQGADTQYF. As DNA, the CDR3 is TGCGCCAGCAGCCCTGGACAGGGGGCAGATACGCAGTATTTT.